Included here is one T cell receptor (beta chain) sequence, with context. Source study methods: Researchers report that nucleated cell counts were estimated from reference gene primer amplification. Measured with immunoSEQ multiplex PCR; TCRdb has only the in-frame clones, and not every one. The V and J calls and the clone size are those of that table, but D and trimming were determined from the DNA. The sample lists around 72,000 clones; 80% to 90% were seen once. The data were taken from a study of blood T cell repertoires in COVID-19. Across the study: The origin of the acute and convalescent COVID-19 samples was the United States, Italy and Spain. From T cells, B-cell-depleted T cells, or PBMCs came the material, which was cDNA or gDNA.

The V gene lost 1 base and the J gene lost 3 bases, with 9 bases spanning the gap. Germline CDR1 SGHAT, CDR2 FQDESV (reference sequence). The CDR3 runs to 14 residues. The chain carries TRBV11-1 and TRBJ1-2, with D unresolved. This sequence originates from a woman aged 65 to 85 with acute or convalescent COVID-19. The sample comprised peripheral blood. The chain's CDR3 is CASSLDPGDYGYTF. Written as DNA, the CDR3 is TGTGCCAGCAGCTTAGACCCAGGTGACTATGGCTACACCTTC.